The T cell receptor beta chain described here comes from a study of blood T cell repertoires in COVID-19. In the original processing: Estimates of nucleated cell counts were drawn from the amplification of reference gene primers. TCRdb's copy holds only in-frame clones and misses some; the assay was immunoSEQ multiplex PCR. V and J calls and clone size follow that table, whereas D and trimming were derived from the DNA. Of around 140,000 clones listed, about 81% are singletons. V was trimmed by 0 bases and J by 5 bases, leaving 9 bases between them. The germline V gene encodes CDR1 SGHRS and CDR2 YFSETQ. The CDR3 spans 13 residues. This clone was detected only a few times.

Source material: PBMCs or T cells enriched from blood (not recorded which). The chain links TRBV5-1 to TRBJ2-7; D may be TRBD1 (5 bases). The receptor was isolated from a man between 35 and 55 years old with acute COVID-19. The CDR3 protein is CASSLVGRDEQYF. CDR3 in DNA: TGCGCCAGCAGCTTGGTGGGCAGGGACGAGCAGTACTTC.